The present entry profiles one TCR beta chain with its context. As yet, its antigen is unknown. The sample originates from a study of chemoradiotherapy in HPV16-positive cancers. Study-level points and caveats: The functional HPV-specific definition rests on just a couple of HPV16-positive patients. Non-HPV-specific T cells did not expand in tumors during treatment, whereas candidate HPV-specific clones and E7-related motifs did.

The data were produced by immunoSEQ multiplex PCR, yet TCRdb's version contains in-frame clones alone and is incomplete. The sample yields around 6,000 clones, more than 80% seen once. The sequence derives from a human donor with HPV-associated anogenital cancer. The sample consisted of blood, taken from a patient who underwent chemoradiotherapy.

In DNA, the CDR3 is TGTGCCAGCAGCTCGGACAGGGGGCACTACGAGCAGTACTTC. Residues: CASSSDRGHYEQYF. The chain employs TRBV7-2 and TRBJ2-7; 11 nucleotides match TRBD1. The CDR3 has 14 residues. Trimming cost V 4 bases and J 3 bases; bases outside gene matches: 2. Germline lookup yields CDR1 SGHTA and CDR2 FQGNSA.